This T cell receptor beta chain derives from a study of T-cell reconstitution after alpha-beta-depleted transplantation in children. Study-wide results and limits: The study reportedly traced alpha-beta T cells about two months after transplant to several hundred expanded graft clones. At the one-year point after transplant, T-cell counts and TCRbeta diversity were found to come mostly from T cells that had been newly produced.

Molecular barcoding with unique molecular identifiers was used for the TCRbeta library. MiXCR, run by TCRdb on the PCR reads, gives a single entry per CDR3 protein. The sample includes about 500,000 distinct CDR3 sequences, 10% to 12% of them seen just once. This clonotype was seen many times. Its antigen is still unknown. V was clipped by 0 bases and J by 3 bases, with 18 bases between them. This CDR3 spans 17 amino acids. CDR1 is MNHEY and CDR2 is SVGEGT in the germline V gene. Specimen: PBMCs, mostly from graft donor cells, collected 180 days after TCRalphabeta/CD19-depleted stem cell transplant. The sequence was obtained from a female patient under 10 years old who had a stem cell transplant for aplastic anemia, so the T cells may come from the graft donor. The chain carries TRBV6-2 or TRBV6-3 and TRBJ2-7; D call uncertain. The CDR3 DNA reads as TGTGCCAGCAGTTACTCGGTGGTAAGGTACCCCTTCTACGAGCAGTACTTC. Its translation: CASSYSVVRYPFYEQYF.